This T cell receptor (beta chain) stems from a study of T cells after yellow fever vaccination. Between the trimmed V and J ends, which lost 5 bases and 5 bases, there was a span of 12 bases. This CDR3 region has 13 residues. The germline V gene has CDR1 LGHDT and CDR2 YNNKEL (reference sequence). Each CDR3 protein gets one entry after TCRdb re-called the 5' RACE reads with MiXCR. This table has more than 300,000 distinct CDR3 sequences, around 7.3% appearing once. Study-wide results and limits: Sorted repertoires could include abundant contaminating clonotypes from bulk cells.

Comments on this clonotype: Its matching antigen is unknown.

Sequenced material: PBMCs, taken about 49 days after the first yellow fever vaccination. The chain has TRBV3-1 and TRBJ2-5, with a possible D match to TRBD2 (6 bases). The sequence came from a man aged 18 to 35 who received the YFV17D yellow fever vaccine. The CDR3 bases are TGTGCCAGCAGCAAGAAAGGAGGGGAGACCCAGTACTTC. Encoded protein: CASSKKGGETQYF.